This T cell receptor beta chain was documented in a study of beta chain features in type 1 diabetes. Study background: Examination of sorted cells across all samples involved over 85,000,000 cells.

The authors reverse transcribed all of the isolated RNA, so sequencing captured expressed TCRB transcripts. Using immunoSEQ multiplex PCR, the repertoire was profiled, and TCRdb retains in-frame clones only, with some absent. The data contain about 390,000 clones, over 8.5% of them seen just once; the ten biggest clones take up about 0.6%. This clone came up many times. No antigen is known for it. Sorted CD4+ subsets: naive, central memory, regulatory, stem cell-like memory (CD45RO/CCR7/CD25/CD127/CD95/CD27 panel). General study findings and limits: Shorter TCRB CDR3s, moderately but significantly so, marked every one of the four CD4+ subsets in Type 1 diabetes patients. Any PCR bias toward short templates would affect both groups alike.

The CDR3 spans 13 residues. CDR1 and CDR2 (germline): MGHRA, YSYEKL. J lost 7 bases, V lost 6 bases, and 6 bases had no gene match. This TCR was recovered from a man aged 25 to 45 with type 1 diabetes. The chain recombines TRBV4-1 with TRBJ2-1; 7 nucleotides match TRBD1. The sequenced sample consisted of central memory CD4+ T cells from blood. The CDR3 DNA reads TGCGCCAGCAGACAGGGGATGGGGAATGAGCAGTTCTTC. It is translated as CASRQGMGNEQFF.